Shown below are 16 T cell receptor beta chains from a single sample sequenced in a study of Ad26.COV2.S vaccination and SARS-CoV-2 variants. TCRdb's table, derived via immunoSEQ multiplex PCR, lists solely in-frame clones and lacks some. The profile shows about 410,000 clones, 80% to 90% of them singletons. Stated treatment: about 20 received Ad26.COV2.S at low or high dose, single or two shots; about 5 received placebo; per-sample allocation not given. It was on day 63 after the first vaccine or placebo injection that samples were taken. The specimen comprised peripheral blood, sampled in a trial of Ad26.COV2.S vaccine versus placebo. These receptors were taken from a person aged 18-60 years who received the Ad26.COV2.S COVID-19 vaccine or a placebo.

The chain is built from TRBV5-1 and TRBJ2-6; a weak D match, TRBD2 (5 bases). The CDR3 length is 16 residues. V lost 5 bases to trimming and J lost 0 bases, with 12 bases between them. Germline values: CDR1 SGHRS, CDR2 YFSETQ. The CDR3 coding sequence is TGCGCCAGCAGGCCGGGATTCGACTCTGGGGCCAACGTCCTGACTTTC. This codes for CASRPGFDSGANVLTF.

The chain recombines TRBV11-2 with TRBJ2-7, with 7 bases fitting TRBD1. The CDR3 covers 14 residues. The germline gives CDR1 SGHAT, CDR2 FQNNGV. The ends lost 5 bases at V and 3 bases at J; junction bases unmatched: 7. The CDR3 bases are TGTGCCAGCAGCGCCCAACGGGACAGCTACGAGCAGTACTTC. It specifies CASSAQRDSYEQYF.

This chain's CDR3 is CASSPQTSLSETQYF. CDR3 in DNA: TGTGCCAGCAGCCCGCAGACTAGTTTATCAGAGACCCAGTACTTC. This chain links TRBV7-2 with TRBJ2-5; tentative D call: TRBD2 (6 bases). Trimming left V 5 bases short and J 4 bases short, with 17 bases between. This CDR3 comprises 15 residues. Per germline, CDR1 SGHTA and CDR2 FQGNSA.

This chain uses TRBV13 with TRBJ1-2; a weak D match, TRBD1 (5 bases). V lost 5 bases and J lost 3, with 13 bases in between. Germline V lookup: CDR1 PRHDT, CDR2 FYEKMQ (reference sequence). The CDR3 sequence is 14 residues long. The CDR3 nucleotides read TGTGCCAGCAGCCGAGCCGGGACGGACTATGGCTACACCTTC. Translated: CASSRAGTDYGYTF. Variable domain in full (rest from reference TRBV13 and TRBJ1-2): AAGVIQSPRHLIKEKRETATLKCYPIPRHDTVYWYQQGPGQDPQFLISFYEKMQSDKGSIPDRFSAQQFSDYHSELNMSSLELGDSALYFCASSRAGTDYGYTFGSGTRLTVV.

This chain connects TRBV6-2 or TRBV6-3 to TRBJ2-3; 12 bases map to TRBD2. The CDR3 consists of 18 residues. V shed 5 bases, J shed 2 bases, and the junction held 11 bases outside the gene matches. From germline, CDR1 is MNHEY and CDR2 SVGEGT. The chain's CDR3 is CASSDRTSGVTPTDTQYF. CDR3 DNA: TGTGCCAGCAGTGACCGGACTAGCGGGGTCACCCCCACAGATACGCAGTATTTT.

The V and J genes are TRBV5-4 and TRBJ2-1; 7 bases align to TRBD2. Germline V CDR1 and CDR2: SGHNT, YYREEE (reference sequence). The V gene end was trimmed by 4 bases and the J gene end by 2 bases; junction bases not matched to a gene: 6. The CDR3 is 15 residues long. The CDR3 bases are TGTGCCAGCAGCCCGGACGGGGGGACCTACAATGAGCAGTTCTTC. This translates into CASSPDGGTYNEQFF.

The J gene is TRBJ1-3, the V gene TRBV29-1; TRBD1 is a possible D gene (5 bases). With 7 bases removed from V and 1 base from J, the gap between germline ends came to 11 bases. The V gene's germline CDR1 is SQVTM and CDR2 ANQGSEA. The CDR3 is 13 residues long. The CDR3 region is CSGAGGSGNTIYF. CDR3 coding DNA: TGCAGCGGGGCCGGGGGTTCTGGAAACACCATATATTTT. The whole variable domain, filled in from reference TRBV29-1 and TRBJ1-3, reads SAVISQKPSRDICQRGTSLTIQCQVDSQVTMMFWYRQQPGQSLTLIATANQGSEATYESGFVIDKFPISRPNLTFSTLTVSNMSPEDSSIYLCSGAGGSGNTIYFGEGSWLTVV.

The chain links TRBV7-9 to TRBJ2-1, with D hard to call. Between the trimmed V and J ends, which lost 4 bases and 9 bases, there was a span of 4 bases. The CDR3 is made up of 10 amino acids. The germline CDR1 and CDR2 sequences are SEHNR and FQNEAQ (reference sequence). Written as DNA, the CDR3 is TGTGCCAGCAGCTGGGGTGAGCAGTTCTTC. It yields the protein CASSWGEQFF.

In DNA, the CDR3 is TGTGCCAGCAGTTTCCGGGGACAGGGGGCTAAGGAGACCCAGTACTTC. It encodes CASSFRGQGAKETQYF. The chain couples TRBV6-5 to TRBJ2-5; 12 nucleotides align to TRBD1. Looked up from germline, CDR1 is MNHEY and CDR2 is SVGAGI. The CDR3 has 16 amino acids. The ends lost 4 bases at V and 5 bases at J; junction bases unmatched: 8.

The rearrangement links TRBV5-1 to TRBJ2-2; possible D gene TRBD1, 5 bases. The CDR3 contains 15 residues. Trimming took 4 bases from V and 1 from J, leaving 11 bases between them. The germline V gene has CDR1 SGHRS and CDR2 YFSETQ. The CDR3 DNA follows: TGCGCCAGCAGCCCCGACAGTGAGAACACCGGGGAGCTGTTTTTT. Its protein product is CASSPDSENTGELFF.

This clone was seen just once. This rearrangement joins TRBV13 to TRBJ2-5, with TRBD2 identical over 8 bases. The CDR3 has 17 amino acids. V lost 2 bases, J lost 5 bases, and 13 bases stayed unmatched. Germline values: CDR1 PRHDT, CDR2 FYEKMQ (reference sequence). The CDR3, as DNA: TGTGCCAGCAGCTTAATCGGCGGGGGGATGTATGAGGAGACCCAGTACTTC. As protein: CASSLIGGGMYEETQYF.

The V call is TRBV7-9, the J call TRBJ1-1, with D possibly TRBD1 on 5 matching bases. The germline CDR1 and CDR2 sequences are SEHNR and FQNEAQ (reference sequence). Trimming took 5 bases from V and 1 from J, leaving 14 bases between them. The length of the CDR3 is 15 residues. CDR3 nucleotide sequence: TGTGCCAGCAGCGGCGGTAGGGGAAGGAACACTGAAGCTTTCTTT. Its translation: CASSGGRGRNTEAFF. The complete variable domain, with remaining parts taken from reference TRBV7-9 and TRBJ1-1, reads DTGVSQNPRHKITKRGQNVTFRCDPISEHNRLYWYRQTLGQGPEFLTYFQNEAQLEKSRLLSDRFSAERPKGSFSTLEIQRTEQGDSAMYLCASSGGRGRNTEAFFGQGTRLTVV.

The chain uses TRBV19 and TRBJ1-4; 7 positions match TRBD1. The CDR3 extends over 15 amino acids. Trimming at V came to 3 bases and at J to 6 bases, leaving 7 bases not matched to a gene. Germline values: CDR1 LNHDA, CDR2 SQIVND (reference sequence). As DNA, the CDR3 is TGTGCCAGTAGTATGTCTGGACAGGCCTATGAAAAACTGTTTTTT. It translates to CASSMSGQAYEKLFF.

This chain's CDR3 is CASTDTRDRPNSPLHF. Written as DNA, the CDR3 is TGTGCCAGCACCGACACCCGGGACAGACCTAATTCACCCCTCCACTTT. The gene calls are TRBV2 and TRBJ1-6; 7 nucleotides match TRBD1. The CDR3 contains 16 residues. Germline CDR1 reads SNHLY; CDR2 reads FYNNEI. V was clipped by 7 bases and J by 6 bases; unmatched bases: 12.

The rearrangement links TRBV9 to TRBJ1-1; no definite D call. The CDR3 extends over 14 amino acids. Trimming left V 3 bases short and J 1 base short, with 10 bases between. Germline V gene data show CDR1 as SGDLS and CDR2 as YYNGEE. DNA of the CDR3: TGTGCCAGCAGCGCCCTCCAGGAGAACACTGAAGCTTTCTTT. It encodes CASSALQENTEAFF. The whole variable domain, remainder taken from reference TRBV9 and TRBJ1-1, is DSGVTQTPKHLITATGQRVTLRCSPRSGDLSVYWYQQSLDQGLQFLIQYYNGEERAKGNILERFSAQQFPDLHSELNLSSLELGDSALYFCASSALQENTEAFFGQGTRLTVV.

CDR3 nucleotide sequence: TGTGCCAGCTCACTTGGGACAGGGGAGTCTGAAGCTTTCTTT. This encodes CASSLGTGESEAFF. The V and J genes are TRBV18 and TRBJ1-1; 10 bases are a match to TRBD1. Germline lookup yields CDR1 KGHSH and CDR2 LQKENI. J gave up 6 bases and V 4 bases, and 5 bases lay outside the gene matches. This CDR3 has 14 amino acids.